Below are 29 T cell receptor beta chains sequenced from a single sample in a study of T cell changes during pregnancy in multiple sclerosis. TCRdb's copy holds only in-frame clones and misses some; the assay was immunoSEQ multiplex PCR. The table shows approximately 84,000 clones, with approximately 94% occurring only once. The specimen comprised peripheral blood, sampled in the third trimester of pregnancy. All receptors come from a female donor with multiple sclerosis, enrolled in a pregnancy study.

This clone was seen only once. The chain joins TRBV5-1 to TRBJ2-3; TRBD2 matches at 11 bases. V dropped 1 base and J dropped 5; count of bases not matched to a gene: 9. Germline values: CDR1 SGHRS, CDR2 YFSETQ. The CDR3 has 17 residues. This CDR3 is CASSLPSGGTLGDTQYF. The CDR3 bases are TGCGCCAGCAGCTTGCCTAGCGGGGGGACACTTGGAGATACGCAGTATTTT.

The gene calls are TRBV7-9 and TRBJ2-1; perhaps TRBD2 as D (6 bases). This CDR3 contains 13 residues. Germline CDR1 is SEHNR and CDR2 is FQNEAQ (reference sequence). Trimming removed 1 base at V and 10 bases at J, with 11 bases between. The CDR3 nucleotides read TGTGCCAGCAGCTTAGAACTAGCCTCCGAGCAGTTCTTC. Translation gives CASSLELASEQFF.

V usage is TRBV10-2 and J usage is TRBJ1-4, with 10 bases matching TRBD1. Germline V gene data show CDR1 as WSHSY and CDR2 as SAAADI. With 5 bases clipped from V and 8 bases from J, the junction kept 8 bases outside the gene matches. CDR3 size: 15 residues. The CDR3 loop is CASSQPGQGEEKLFF. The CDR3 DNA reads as TGCGCCAGCAGTCAACCAGGACAGGGGGAGGAAAAACTGTTTTTT.

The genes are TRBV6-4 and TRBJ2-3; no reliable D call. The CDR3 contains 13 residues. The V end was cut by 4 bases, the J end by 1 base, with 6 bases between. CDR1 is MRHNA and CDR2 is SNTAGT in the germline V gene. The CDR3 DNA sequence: TGTGCCAGCAGTGGATCGGGCACAGATACGCAGTATTTT. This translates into CASSGSGTDTQYF.

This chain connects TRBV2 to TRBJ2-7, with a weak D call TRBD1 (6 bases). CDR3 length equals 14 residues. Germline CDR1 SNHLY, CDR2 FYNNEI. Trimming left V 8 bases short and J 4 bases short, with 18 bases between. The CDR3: CASLVNRAPYEQYF. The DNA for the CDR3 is TGTGCCAGCTTAGTGAACAGGGCCCCGTACGAGCAGTACTTC.

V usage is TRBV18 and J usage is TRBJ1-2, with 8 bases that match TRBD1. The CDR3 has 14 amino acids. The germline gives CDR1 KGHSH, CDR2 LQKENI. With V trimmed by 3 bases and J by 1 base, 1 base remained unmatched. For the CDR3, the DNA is TGTGCCAGCTCACCGGGACAGGTTAACTATGGCTACACCTTC. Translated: CASSPGQVNYGYTF. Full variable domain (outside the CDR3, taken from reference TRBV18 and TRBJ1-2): NAGVMQNPRHLVRRRGQEARLRCSPMKGHSHVYWYRQLPEEGLKFMVYLQKENIIDESGMPKERFSAEFPKEGPSILRIQQVVRGDSAAYFCASSPGQVNYGYTFGSGTRLTVV.

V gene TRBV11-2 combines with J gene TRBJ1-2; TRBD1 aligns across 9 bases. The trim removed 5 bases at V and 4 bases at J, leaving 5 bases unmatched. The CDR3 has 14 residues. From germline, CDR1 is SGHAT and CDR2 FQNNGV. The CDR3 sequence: CASSPGQGAYGYTF. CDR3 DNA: TGTGCCAGCAGCCCGGGACAGGGAGCCTATGGCTACACCTTC.

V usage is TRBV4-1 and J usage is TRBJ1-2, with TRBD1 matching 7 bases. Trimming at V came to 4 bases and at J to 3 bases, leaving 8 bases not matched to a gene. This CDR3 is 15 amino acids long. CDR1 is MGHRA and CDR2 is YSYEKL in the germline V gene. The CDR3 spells CASSPPGQRDYGYTF. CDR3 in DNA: TGCGCCAGCAGCCCACCGGGACAGCGCGACTATGGCTACACCTTC.

DNA of the CDR3: TGCGCCAGCAGCTTGGACAGGGACGCTGGTACGCAGTATTTT. This encodes CASSLDRDAGTQYF. The chain employs TRBV5-1 and TRBJ2-3, with a possible D match to TRBD1 (6 bases). CDR3 size: 14 residues. In germline, CDR1 is SGHRS, CDR2 YFSETQ. Deletions cut 0 bases from V and 8 bases from J, with 13 bases between. The full variable domain, its missing parts supplied by reference TRBV5-1 and TRBJ2-3, is KAGVTQTPRYLIKTRGQQVTLSCSPISGHRSVSWYQQTPGQGLQFLFEYFSETQRNKGNFPGRFSGRQFSNSRSEMNVSTLELGDSALYLCASSLDRDAGTQYFGPGTRLTVL.

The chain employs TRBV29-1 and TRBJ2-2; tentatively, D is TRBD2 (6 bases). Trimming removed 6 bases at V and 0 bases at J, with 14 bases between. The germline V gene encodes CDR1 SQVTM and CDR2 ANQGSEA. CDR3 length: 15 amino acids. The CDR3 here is CSVNKGTSNTGELFF. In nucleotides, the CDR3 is TGCAGCGTAAACAAAGGGACTTCGAACACCGGGGAGCTGTTTTTT.

The CDR3 reads CASSDSGFSNQPQHF. The CDR3 bases are TGTGCCAGCAGTGATTCGGGGTTTAGCAATCAGCCCCAGCATTTT. The chain is built from TRBV25-1 and TRBJ1-5; D uncertain. The CDR3 contains 15 residues. The V and J ends lost 3 bases and 0 bases respectively, with 9 bases between them. Per germline, CDR1 MGHDK and CDR2 SYGVNS.

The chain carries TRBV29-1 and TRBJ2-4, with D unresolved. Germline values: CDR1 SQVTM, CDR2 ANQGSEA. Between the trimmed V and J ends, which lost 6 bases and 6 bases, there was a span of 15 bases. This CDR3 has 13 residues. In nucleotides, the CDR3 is TGCAGCGTGGAAACCCGGGTTCGAAACATTCAGTACTTC. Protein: CSVETRVRNIQYF.

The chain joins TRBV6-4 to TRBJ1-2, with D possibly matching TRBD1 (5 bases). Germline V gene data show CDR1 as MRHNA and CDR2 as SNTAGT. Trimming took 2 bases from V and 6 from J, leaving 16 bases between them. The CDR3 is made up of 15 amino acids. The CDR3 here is CASSDGGGRSHGYTF. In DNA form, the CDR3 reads TGTGCCAGCAGTGACGGGGGAGGGCGATCTCATGGCTACACCTTC.

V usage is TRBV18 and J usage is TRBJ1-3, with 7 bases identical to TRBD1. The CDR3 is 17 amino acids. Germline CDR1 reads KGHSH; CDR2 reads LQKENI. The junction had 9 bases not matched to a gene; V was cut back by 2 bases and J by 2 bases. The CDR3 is CASSPISSTGPGNTIYF. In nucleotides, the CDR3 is TGTGCCAGCTCACCAATTAGCTCGACAGGGCCTGGAAACACCATATATTTT.

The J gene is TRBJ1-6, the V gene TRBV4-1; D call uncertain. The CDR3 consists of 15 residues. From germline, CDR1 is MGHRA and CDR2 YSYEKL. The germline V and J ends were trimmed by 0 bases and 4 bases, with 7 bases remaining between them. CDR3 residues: CASSQDVSYNSPLHF. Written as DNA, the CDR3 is TGCGCCAGCAGCCAAGATGTCAGTTATAATTCACCCCTCCACTTT.

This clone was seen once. CDR3: CASSSPGQGGSYEQYF. CDR3 sequence (DNA): TGTGCCAGCAGCTCCCCGGGACAGGGGGGCTCCTACGAGCAGTACTTC. The chain uses TRBV7-6 and TRBJ2-7; 11 bases are shared with TRBD1. This CDR3 region has 16 residues. Germline V gene lookup returns CDR1 SGHVS and CDR2 FNYEAQ. With 4 bases clipped from V and 0 bases from J, the junction kept 5 bases outside the gene matches.

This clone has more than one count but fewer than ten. The CDR3 spells CASSPWQGSIYF. CDR3 nucleotide sequence: TGTGCCAGCAGCCCCTGGCAGGGCTCCATATATTTT. This chain links TRBV7-2 with TRBJ1-3, with a tentative D call TRBD1 (5 bases). This CDR3 has 12 residues. Looked up from germline, CDR1 is SGHTA and CDR2 is FQGNSA. V lost 5 bases and J 11 bases, leaving 13 bases between the germline ends.

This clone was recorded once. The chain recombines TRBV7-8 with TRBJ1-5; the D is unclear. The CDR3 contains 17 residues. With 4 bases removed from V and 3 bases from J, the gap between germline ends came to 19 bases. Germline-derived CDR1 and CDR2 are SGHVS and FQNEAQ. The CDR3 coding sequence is TGTGCCAGCAGCTCAAGCCTGGCGGAGGGCCCCAATCAGCCCCAGCATTTT. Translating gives CASSSSLAEGPNQPQHF.

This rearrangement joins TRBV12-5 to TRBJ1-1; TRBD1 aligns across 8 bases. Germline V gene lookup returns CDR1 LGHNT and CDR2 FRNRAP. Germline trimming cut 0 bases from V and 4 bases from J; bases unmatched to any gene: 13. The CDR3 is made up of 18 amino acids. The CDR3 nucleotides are TGTGCTAGTGGTTTGGTGCCCGGGCAGGGGGCGCCGGGCACTGAAGCTTTCTTT. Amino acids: CASGLVPGQGAPGTEAFF.

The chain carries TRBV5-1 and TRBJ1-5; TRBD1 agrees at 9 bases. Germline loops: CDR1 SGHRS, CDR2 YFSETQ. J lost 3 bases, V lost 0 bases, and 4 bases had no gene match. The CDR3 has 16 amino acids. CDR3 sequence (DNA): TGCGCCAGCAGCTTGGCGGGACAGGGATTCAATCAGCCCCAGCATTTT. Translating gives CASSLAGQGFNQPQHF.

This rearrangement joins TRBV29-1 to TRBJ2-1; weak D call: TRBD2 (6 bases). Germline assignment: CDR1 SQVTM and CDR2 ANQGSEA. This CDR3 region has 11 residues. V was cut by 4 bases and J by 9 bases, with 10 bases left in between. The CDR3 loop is CSVGEDREQFF. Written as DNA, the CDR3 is TGCAGCGTTGGGGAGGATCGTGAGCAGTTCTTC.

CDR3 loop: CASRPTSLDEQYF. The CDR3 coding sequence is TGTGCCAGCAGGCCCACTAGTCTCGACGAGCAGTACTTC. This sequence joins TRBV6-5 and TRBJ2-7; the D gene is possibly TRBD2 (5 bases). V lost 6 bases to trimming and J lost 5 bases, with 14 bases between them. The CDR3 runs to 13 residues. The germline CDR1 and CDR2 sequences are MNHEY and SVGAGI.

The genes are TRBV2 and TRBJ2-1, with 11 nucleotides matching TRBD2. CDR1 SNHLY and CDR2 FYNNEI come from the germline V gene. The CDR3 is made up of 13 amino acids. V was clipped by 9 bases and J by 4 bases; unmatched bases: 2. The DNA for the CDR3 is TGTGCCAGGACTAGCGGGGCGTACAATGAGCAGTTCTTC. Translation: CARTSGAYNEQFF. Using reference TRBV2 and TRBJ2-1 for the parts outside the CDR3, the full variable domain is EPEVTQTPSHQVTQMGQEVILRCVPISNHLYFYWYRQILGQKVEFLVSFYNNEISEKSEIFDDQFSVERPDGSNFTLKIRSTKLEDSAMYFCARTSGAYNEQFFGPGTRLTVL.

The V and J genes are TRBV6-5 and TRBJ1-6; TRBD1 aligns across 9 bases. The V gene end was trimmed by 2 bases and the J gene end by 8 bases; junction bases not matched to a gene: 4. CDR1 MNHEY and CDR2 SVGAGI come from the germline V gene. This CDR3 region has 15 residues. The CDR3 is CASSYEDRGYSPLHF. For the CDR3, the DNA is TGTGCCAGCAGTTACGAGGACAGGGGTTATTCACCCCTCCACTTT.

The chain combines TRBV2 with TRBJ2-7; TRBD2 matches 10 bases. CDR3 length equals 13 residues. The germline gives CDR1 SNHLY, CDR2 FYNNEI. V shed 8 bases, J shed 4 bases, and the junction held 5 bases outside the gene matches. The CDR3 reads CASWTSGRYEQYF. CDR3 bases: TGTGCCAGCTGGACTAGCGGACGTTACGAGCAGTACTTC. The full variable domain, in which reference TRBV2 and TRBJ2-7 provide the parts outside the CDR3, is EPEVTQTPSHQVTQMGQEVILRCVPISNHLYFYWYRQILGQKVEFLVSFYNNEISEKSEIFDDQFSVERPDGSNFTLKIRSTKLEDSAMYFCASWTSGRYEQYFGPGTRLTVT.

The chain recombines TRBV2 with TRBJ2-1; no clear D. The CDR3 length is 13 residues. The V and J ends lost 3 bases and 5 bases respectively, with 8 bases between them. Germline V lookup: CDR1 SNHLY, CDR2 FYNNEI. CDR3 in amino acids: CASSDWQNNEQFF. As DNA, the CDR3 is TGTGCCAGCAGTGATTGGCAGAACAATGAGCAGTTCTTC.

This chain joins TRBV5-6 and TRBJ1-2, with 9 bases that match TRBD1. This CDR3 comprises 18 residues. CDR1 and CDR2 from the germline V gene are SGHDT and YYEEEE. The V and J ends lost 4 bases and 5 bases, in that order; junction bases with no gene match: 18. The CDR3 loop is CASSKPIWTTTGGYGYTF. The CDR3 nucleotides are TGTGCCAGCAGCAAGCCGATTTGGACGACGACAGGGGGGTATGGCTACACCTTC.

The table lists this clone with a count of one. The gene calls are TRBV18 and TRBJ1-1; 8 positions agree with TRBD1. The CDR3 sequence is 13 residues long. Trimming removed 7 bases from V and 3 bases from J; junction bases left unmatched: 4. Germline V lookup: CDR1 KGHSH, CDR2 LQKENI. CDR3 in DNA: TGTGCCAGCTGGACAGGGAGGGACACTGAAGCTTTCTTT. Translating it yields CASWTGRDTEAFF.

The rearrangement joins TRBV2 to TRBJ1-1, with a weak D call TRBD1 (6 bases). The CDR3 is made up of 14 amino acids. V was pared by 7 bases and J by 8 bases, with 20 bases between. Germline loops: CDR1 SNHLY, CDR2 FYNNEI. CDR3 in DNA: TGTGCCAGCAATAGAGATTTTACGACAGGAGAAGCTTTCTTT. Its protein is CASNRDFTTGEAFF.